This T cell receptor (beta chain) was found in a study of blood T cells in healthy people across ages. From germline, CDR1 is SNHLY and CDR2 FYNNEI. The CDR3 loop spans 14 amino acids. There are a few counts of this clonotype. The junction and the germline gene differ at one end; a read error may be behind it. A second about 6 to 12 cycle PCR used barcoded and J-beta primers. A single record per CDR3 protein comes from TCRdb applying MiXCR to the 5' RACE reads. The repertoire has around 820,000 distinct CDR3 sequences, more than 20% of them found once; the top ten carry approximately 4%. The data also belong to a second study, concerning T cells of mothers and their children.

The gene calls are TRBV2 and TRBJ1-2; 7 bases line up with TRBD1. The sequence was obtained from a boy aged 5 to 17 in good health. Material for sequencing was blood. The CDR3 reads CASSDRGDSVLFRF. In DNA form, the CDR3 reads TGTGCCAGCAGTGACAGGGGGGACAGCGTTTTATTTCGCTTC.